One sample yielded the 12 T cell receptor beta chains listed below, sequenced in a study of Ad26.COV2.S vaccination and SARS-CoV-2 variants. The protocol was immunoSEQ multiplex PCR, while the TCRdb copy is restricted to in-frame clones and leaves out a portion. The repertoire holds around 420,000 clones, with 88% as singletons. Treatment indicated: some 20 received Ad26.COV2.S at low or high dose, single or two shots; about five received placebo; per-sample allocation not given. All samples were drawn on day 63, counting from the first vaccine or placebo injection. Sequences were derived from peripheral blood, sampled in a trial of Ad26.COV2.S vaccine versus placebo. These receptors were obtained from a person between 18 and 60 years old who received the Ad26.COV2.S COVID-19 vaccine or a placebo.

CDR3 bases: TGTGCCAGCAGCCAGGGGAGAGGTGGGGGCAATGAGCAGTTCTTC. Translation: CASSQGRGGGNEQFF. This chain connects TRBV6-2 or TRBV6-3 to TRBJ2-1, with TRBD1 as a possible D gene (6 bases). Trimming stripped 6 bases from V and 6 bases from J, with 18 bases between. CDR3 size: 15 residues. In germline, CDR1 is MNHEY, CDR2 SVGEGT.

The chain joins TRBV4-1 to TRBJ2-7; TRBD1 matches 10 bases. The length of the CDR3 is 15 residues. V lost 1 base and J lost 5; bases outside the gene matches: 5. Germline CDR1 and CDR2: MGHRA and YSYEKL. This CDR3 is CASSQVGGQGNEQYF. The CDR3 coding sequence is TGCGCCAGCAGCCAAGTCGGGGGACAGGGGAACGAGCAGTACTTC.

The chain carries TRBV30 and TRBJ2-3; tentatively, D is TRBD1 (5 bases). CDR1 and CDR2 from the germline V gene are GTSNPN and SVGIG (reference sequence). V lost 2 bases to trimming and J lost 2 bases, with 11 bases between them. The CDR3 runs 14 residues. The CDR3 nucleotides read TGTGCCTGGAGTCCGGACAACCCCACAGATACGCAGTATTTT. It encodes CAWSPDNPTDTQYF. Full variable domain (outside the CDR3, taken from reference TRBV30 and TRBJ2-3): SQTIHQWPATLVQPVGSPLSLECTVEGTSNPNLYWYRQAAGRGLQLLFYSVGIGQISSEVPQNLSASRPQDRQFILSSKKLLLSDSGFYLCAWSPDNPTDTQYFGPGTRLTVL.

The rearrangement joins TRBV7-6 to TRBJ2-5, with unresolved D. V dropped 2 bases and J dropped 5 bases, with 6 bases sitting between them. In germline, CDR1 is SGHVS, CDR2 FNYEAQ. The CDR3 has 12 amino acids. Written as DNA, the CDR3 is TGTGCCAGCAGCTTAAACAAGGAGACCCAGTACTTC. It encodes CASSLNKETQYF. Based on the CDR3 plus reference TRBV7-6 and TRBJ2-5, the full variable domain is GAGVSQSPRYKVTKRGQDVALRCDPISGHVSLYWYRQALGQGPEFLTYFNYEAQQDKSGLPNDRFSAERPEGSISTLTIQRTEQRDSAMYRCASSLNKETQYFGPGTRLLVL.

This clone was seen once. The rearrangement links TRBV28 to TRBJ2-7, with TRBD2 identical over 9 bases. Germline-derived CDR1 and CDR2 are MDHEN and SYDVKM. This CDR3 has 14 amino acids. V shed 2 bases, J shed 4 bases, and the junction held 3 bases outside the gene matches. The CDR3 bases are TGTGCCAGCAGTTTACCTAGCGGGGATTACGAGCAGTACTTC. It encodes CASSLPSGDYEQYF.

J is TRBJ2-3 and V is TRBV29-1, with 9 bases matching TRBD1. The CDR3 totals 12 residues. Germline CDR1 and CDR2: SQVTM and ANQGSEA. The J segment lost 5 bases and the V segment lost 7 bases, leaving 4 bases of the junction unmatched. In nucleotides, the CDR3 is TGCAGCGACAGGGGGCCGGGAGATACGCAGTATTTT. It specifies CSDRGPGDTQYF.

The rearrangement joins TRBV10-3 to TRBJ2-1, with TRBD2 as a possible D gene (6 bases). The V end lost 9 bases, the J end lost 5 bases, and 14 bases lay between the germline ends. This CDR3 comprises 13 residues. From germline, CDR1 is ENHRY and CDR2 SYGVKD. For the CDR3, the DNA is TGTGCCATAGGGACTGAATTCAACAATGAGCAGTTCTTC. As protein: CAIGTEFNNEQFF.

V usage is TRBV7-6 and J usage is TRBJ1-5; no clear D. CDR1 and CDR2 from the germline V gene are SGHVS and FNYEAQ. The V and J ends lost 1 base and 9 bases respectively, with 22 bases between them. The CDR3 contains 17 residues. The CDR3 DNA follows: TGTGCCAGCAGCTTAGTGGCGCAGAATACCCCTGCAGGGCCCCAGCATTTT. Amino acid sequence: CASSLVAQNTPAGPQHF. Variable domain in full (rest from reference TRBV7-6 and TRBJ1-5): GAGVSQSPRYKVTKRGQDVALRCDPISGHVSLYWYRQALGQGPEFLTYFNYEAQQDKSGLPNDRFSAERPEGSISTLTIQRTEQRDSAMYRCASSLVAQNTPAGPQHFGDGTRLSIL.

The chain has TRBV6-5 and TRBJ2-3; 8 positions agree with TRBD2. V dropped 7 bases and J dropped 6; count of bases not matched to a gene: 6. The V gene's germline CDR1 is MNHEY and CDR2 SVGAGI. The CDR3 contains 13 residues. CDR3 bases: TGTGCCAGCACCGGGGGGGCCGGGGATACGCAGTATTTT. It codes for CASTGGAGDTQYF.

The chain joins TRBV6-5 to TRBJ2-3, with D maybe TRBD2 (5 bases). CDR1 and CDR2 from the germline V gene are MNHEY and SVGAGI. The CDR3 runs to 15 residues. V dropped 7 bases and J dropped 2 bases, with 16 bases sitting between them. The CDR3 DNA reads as TGTGCCAGCAATAGATTAGGGAGCTACACAGATACGCAGTATTTT. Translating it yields CASNRLGSYTDTQYF.

CDR3 DNA: TGCAGCGCCCTAGATGGCCCGGGACACCTGGGCGGGGAGCTGTTTTTT. Protein: CSALDGPGHLGGELFF. The chain joins TRBV29-1 to TRBJ2-2; a weak D match, TRBD1 (6 bases). Germline-derived CDR1 and CDR2 are SQVTM and ANQGSEA. The CDR3 is 16 amino acids. The V gene lost 7 bases and the J gene lost 7 bases, with 25 bases spanning the gap.

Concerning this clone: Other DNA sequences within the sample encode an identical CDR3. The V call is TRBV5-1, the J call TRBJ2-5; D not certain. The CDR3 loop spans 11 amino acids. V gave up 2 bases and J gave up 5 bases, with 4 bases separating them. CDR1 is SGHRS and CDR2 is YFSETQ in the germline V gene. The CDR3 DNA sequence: TGCGCCAGCAGCTTACGGGAGACCCAGTACTTC. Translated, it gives CASSLRETQYF.